These 25 T cell receptor beta chains came from one sample sequenced in a study of long-term antiretroviral therapy in people with HIV. Version v3.0 of the immunoSEQ assay ran at survey level. Clones were read by immunoSEQ multiplex PCR, and TCRdb kept only the in-frame ones, dropping some. Among some 35,000 clones listed, about four fifths were seen once. Sequences were derived from unsorted PBMCs, sampled 0.6 years after starting antiretroviral therapy. The receptors come from a man aged 18 to 29 with HIV.

CDR3 DNA sequence: TGTGCCAGCAGCGACTGGGGCTACAATGAGCAGTTCTTC. It translates to CASSDWGYNEQFF. The chain joins TRBV7-9 to TRBJ2-1; D uncertain. Germline V gene lookup returns CDR1 SEHNR and CDR2 FQNEAQ (reference sequence). V was trimmed by 5 bases and J by 3 bases, leaving 8 bases between them. CDR3 length equals 13 residues.

CDR3 sequence: CASSQEGRFDTQYF. The CDR3 coding sequence is TGCGCCAGCAGCCAAGAAGGGAGATTTGATACGCAGTATTTT. The chain joins TRBV4-3 to TRBJ2-3, with D possibly matching TRBD2 (5 bases). Trimming cost V 0 bases and J 6 bases, with 10 bases left between them. Germline values: CDR1 LGHNA, CDR2 YSLEER. CDR3 length equals 14 residues.

The chain couples TRBV28 to TRBJ2-7; D is unclear. The V gene's germline CDR1 is MDHEN and CDR2 SYDVKM. The CDR3 has 11 residues. Trimming cost V 5 bases and J 0 bases, with 2 bases left between them. CDR3 protein: CASSASYEQYF. In DNA, the CDR3 is TGTGCCAGCAGTGCCTCCTACGAGCAGTACTTC.

The gene calls are TRBV19 and TRBJ2-3, with D possibly TRBD2 on 6 matching bases. This CDR3 is 13 amino acids long. The ends were cut back, 6 bases at V and 10 bases at J, with 17 bases in the middle. CDR1 LNHDA and CDR2 SQIVND come from the germline V gene (reference sequence). The CDR3 sequence: CASRRKGRTAQYF. For the CDR3, the DNA is TGTGCCAGTAGAAGAAAGGGGAGGACGGCGCAGTATTTT.

The V call is TRBV28, the J call TRBJ2-1; D ambiguous. This CDR3 contains 11 residues. The germline V and J ends were trimmed by 1 base and 9 bases, with 4 bases remaining between them. CDR1 MDHEN and CDR2 SYDVKM come from the germline V gene. The CDR3 spells CASSLLGEQFF. CDR3 nucleotides: TGTGCCAGCAGTTTATTGGGTGAGCAGTTCTTC.

Only one count was recorded for this clone. The V and J genes are TRBV7-8 and TRBJ2-2, with D unresolved. This CDR3 is built from 17 residues. In germline, CDR1 is SGHVS, CDR2 FQNEAQ. Trimming removed 2 bases at V and 0 bases at J, with 13 bases between. The CDR3 loop is CASSLLGRGTNTGELFF. CDR3 bases: TGTGCCAGCAGCTTACTCGGTCGAGGAACGAACACCGGGGAGCTGTTTTTT.

The chain links TRBV28 to TRBJ2-2; D is unresolved. The germline V gene encodes CDR1 MDHEN and CDR2 SYDVKM. This CDR3 region has 16 residues. Between the trimmed V and J ends, which lost 3 bases and 6 bases, there was a span of 17 bases. The CDR3 region has the DNA TGTGCCAGCAGTTTTCCCAGCCTCGTCTTAGCCGGGGAGCTGTTTTTT. Its translation is CASSFPSLVLAGELFF.

V gene TRBV28 combines with J gene TRBJ1-5, with 7 bases aligning to TRBD1. Germline values: CDR1 MDHEN, CDR2 SYDVKM. This CDR3 is built from 14 residues. The V and J ends lost 2 bases and 6 bases, in that order; junction bases with no gene match: 4. CDR3 coding DNA: TGTGCCAGCAGTTTACGAGGGGGCGGTCAGCCCCAGCATTTT. Translated, it gives CASSLRGGGQPQHF.

CDR3 sequence reads: CASRPNRAEANSYEQYF. The CDR3 nucleotides read TGTGCCAGCCGCCCTAATCGGGCAGAAGCGAACTCCTACGAGCAGTACTTC. The rearrangement uses TRBV18 and TRBJ2-7; D is unresolved. CDR1 and CDR2 (germline): KGHSH, LQKENI. The length of the CDR3 is 17 residues. Trimming took off 8 bases at V and 0 bases at J, with 23 bases between the two ends. Based on the CDR3 plus reference TRBV18 and TRBJ2-7, the full variable domain is NAGVMQNPRHLVRRRGQEARLRCSPMKGHSHVYWYRQLPEEGLKFMVYLQKENIIDESGMPKERFSAEFPKEGPSILRIQQVVRGDSAAYFCASRPNRAEANSYEQYFGPGTRLTVT.

The rearrangement joins TRBV14 to TRBJ2-5; unclear D gene. The CDR3 is made up of 13 amino acids. The V and J ends lost 3 bases and 5 bases respectively, with 10 bases between them. In germline, CDR1 is SGHDN, CDR2 FVKESK. In DNA, the CDR3 is TGTGCCAGCAGCCAGGGCCTCCGTGAGACCCAGTACTTC. As protein: CASSQGLRETQYF.

The chain employs TRBV18 and TRBJ1-4; D is unresolved. Germline loops: CDR1 KGHSH, CDR2 LQKENI. The CDR3 spans 13 residues. The germline V and J ends were trimmed by 3 bases and 7 bases, with 9 bases remaining between them. The CDR3 bases are TGTGCCAGCTCACCGAGTTTAAGTGAAAAACTGTTTTTT. Translated: CASSPSLSEKLFF.

V is TRBV7-9 and J is TRBJ2-7, with 7 bases that match TRBD2. V was pared by 1 base and J by 3 bases, with 3 bases of the junction left unmatched. Germline V gene data show CDR1 as SEHNR and CDR2 as FQNEAQ (reference sequence). This CDR3 spans 14 amino acids. The CDR3 sequence is CASSLGGSGYEQYF. DNA for the CDR3: TGTGCCAGCAGCTTAGGCGGGAGTGGCTACGAGCAGTACTTC.

V usage is TRBV4-1 and J usage is TRBJ2-7; unclear D gene. V lost 3 bases, J lost 2 bases, and 14 bases lay in between. The CDR3 contains 15 residues. Germline CDR1 and CDR2: MGHRA and YSYEKL. CDR3 sequence reads: CASSHPAQLPYEQYF. The CDR3 DNA sequence: TGCGCCAGCAGCCACCCAGCACAGTTACCCTACGAGCAGTACTTC.

The V call is TRBV29-1, the J call TRBJ2-7; D tentatively reads TRBD1 or TRBD2 (5 bases each). The CDR3 length is 10 residues. V was trimmed by 4 bases and J by 6 bases, leaving 7 bases between them. The germline V gene has CDR1 SQVTM and CDR2 ANQGSEA. As DNA, the CDR3 is TGCAGCGTTGTGGGGACCGAGCAGTACTTC. It encodes CSVVGTEQYF.

The gene calls are TRBV7-3 and TRBJ2-3; weak D call: TRBD2 (6 bases). Trimming removed 5 bases from V and 4 bases from J, with 13 bases in between. The CDR3 length is 14 residues. CDR1 is SGHTA and CDR2 is FQGTGA in the germline V gene. CDR3 sequence reads: CASSPQWGADTQYF. In DNA form, the CDR3 reads TGTGCCAGCAGCCCACAATGGGGGGCAGATACGCAGTATTTT.

This chain links TRBV6-1 with TRBJ2-2, with 8 bases identical to TRBD2. Losses at the gene ends were 6 bases for V and 3 bases for J; bases not matched to a gene: 3. This CDR3 is built from 14 residues. Germline V lookup: CDR1 MNHNS, CDR2 SASEGT. The CDR3 coding sequence is TGTGCCAGCAGGCGGGAGGTGTACACCGGGGAGCTGTTTTTT. Residues: CASRREVYTGELFF.

The gene calls are TRBV19 and TRBJ2-1; no reliable D call. Germline V gene lookup returns CDR1 LNHDA and CDR2 SQIVND (reference sequence). The CDR3 totals 13 residues. V lost 3 bases, J lost 8 bases, and 11 bases lay in between. CDR3 sequence: CASSMIPFDEQFF. In nucleotides, the CDR3 is TGTGCCAGTAGTATGATCCCATTCGATGAGCAGTTCTTC.

The rearrangement joins TRBV5-1 to TRBJ2-1; 8 bases align to TRBD2. Trimming at V came to 4 bases and at J to 5 bases, leaving 11 bases not matched to a gene. The CDR3 extends over 16 amino acids. Germline V lookup: CDR1 SGHRS, CDR2 YFSETQ. CDR3 coding DNA: TGCGCCAGCAGCCGAGAAACTAGCGGAGCCAACAATGAGCAGTTCTTC. Encoded protein: CASSRETSGANNEQFF.

V and J are TRBV4-3 and TRBJ2-7; 7 bases are a match to TRBD1. Germline V gene lookup returns CDR1 LGHNA and CDR2 YSLEER. This CDR3 comprises 15 residues. Losses at the gene ends were 4 bases for V and 1 base for J; bases not matched to a gene: 7. For the CDR3, the DNA is TGCGCCAGCAGCCCCGCGACAGGGAATTCCTACGAGCAGTACTTC. Protein sequence: CASSPATGNSYEQYF.

The gene calls are TRBV19 and TRBJ2-2; 9 bases map to TRBD2. V shed 6 bases and J 0 bases; nucleotides not matched to a gene: 11. The CDR3 spans 18 residues. The germline V gene has CDR1 LNHDA and CDR2 SQIVND (reference sequence). In DNA, the CDR3 is TGTGCCAGTAGATCCATAGCGGGAGAATCACCGAACACCGGGGAGCTGTTTTTT. Residues: CASRSIAGESPNTGELFF.

The chain recombines TRBV7-9 with TRBJ1-2; D remains ambiguous. The length of the CDR3 is 13 residues. V gave up 5 bases and J gave up 4 bases, with 11 bases separating them. Germline V gene lookup returns CDR1 SEHNR and CDR2 FQNEAQ (reference sequence). This CDR3 reads CASSLPMLYGYTF. CDR3 coding DNA: TGTGCCAGCAGCCTCCCGATGCTCTATGGCTACACCTTC.

V usage is TRBV19 and J usage is TRBJ2-5; D remains unclear. Germline CDR1 is LNHDA and CDR2 is SQIVND (reference sequence). V lost 3 bases and J 4 bases, leaving 21 bases between the germline ends. The CDR3 covers 17 residues. CDR3 DNA: TGTGCCAGTAGTATCCGGGCAGATCTCGTCGTTGGAGAGACCCAGTACTTC. Residues: CASSIRADLVVGETQYF.

The chain joins TRBV27 to TRBJ2-3; 12 bases agree with TRBD2. CDR1 and CDR2 from the germline V gene are MNHEY and SMNVEV (reference sequence). Losses at the gene ends were 6 bases for V and 5 bases for J; bases not matched to a gene: 3. The length of the CDR3 is 14 residues. The CDR3 DNA is TGTGCCAGCAGCCTGGGACTAGCGGGAGATACGCAGTATTTT. Its translation: CASSLGLAGDTQYF.

Of note for this clone: Relative to the germline gene, one junction end is altered; a read error may explain this. The chain couples TRBV25-1 to TRBJ2-7, with D possibly matching TRBD2 (5 bases). The CDR3 sequence is 11 residues long. Germline values: CDR1 MGHDK, CDR2 SYGVNS. The CDR3 sequence is CASSDSGLLDF. In DNA form, the CDR3 reads TGTGCCAGCAGTGATTCAGGACTCTTGGACTTC.

The V and J genes are TRBV28 and TRBJ1-2; 7 nucleotides match TRBD1. Germline trimming cut 7 bases from V and 2 bases from J; bases unmatched to any gene: 7. This CDR3 contains 14 residues. Germline CDR1 and CDR2: MDHEN and SYDVKM. DNA of the CDR3: TGTGCCAGCAAGGGCAGGGGGTTCAACTATGGCTACACCTTC. It specifies CASKGRGFNYGYTF.